This section outlines one T cell receptor beta chain sequence together with its context. Its antigen remains undetermined. Receptor libraries were prepared by 5' RACE. The input for every TCR library was around 3,800 ng of total RNA. For each sample, cDNA was synthesized in eight separate reactions using SMARTScribe reverse transcriptase. During cDNA synthesis, template switching introduced unique molecular identifiers that contained a 6-nucleotide sample barcode. Two nested PCRs of roughly 16 and 10 cycles amplified the TCRalpha and TCRbeta cDNA, and bead purification followed each PCR. Before amplification, the cDNA was both treated with uracil DNA-glycosylase and purified with the QIAquick PCR purification kit. In the second PCR, Illumina TruSeq-compatible adapters and sample-specific barcodes were added. Library quality and concentration were checked on TapeStation and Qubit, and libraries were pooled at about 5 ng each. Sequencing of pooled libraries was carried out on an Illumina HiSeq2500 single-index Rapid Run using 2 x 100 bp reads and custom sequencing primers. Processing in the source paper ran as follows. UMI-based consensus assembly with MiGEC version 1.2.6 was used to correct PCR and sequencing errors. V(D)J alignment, clonotype assembly and CDR3 extraction were performed with MiXCR version 2.1.1. Normalisation of gene usage, clonotype sharing and MAIT/NKT TCR abundance was achieved by analysing the top 1000, 10 000 and 20 000 clonotypes per sample. Diversity was computed as the inverse Simpson index with the vegan R package after downsampling to 27 000 UMIs. Statistical testing used paired Mann-Whitney U tests on the discordant twin pairs and applied Benjamini-Hochberg correction for multiple testing. Through TCRdb reprocessing, the reads give one entry per CDR3 protein sequence; DNA is omitted. For this entry, the V and J calls and clone size follow TCRdb and not the study's own pipeline. The table for this sample shows approximately 140,000 distinct CDR3 sequences. The ten largest make up less than 3% of the sample.

This record belongs to a study of monozygotic twins with inflammatory bowel disease (dated by TCRdb to about 2019). At the level of the whole study: A total of 28 monozygotic twin pairs were included in the full study, comprising nine German pairs (four IBD-concordant, five IBD-discordant) and 19 IBD-discordant Danish pairs. The search for disease-associated traits relied mainly on comparing, within discordant pairs, IBD patients with their genetically identical healthy co-twins. Each individual had, on average, about 151 000 unique TCRalpha sequences and 181 000 unique TCRbeta sequences available for analysis. Overall results and qualifications from the work: No difference in repertoire similarity was observed between concordant and discordant twins, possibly owing to limited statistical power. The results gave no support for a single strong signal or clonotype linked to IBD. IBD patients had lower TCRbeta repertoire diversity, measured by the inverse Simpson index, than their healthy co-twins. Because patients were on differing immunosuppressive treatments, the repertoires may have picked up extra background noise and inter-individual variability. Fewer clonotypes were shared with other individuals by IBD patients than by healthy twins, most markedly in patients showing signs of disease activity. The analysis was unable to tell different T cell subtypes apart.

Sequences SGHTA (CDR1) and FQGNSA (CDR2) are obtained from the germline V gene. From its cysteine to its phenylalanine, the CDR3 spans 13 amino acids. Only the protein is available. From each donor, a 2.5 ml peripheral blood sample was drawn into PAXgene tubes and stored at -80 degrees C. Without T cell sorting, total RNA was isolated from whole blood using the PAXgene blood miRNA kit on an automated QIAcube. Peripheral blood from monozygotic twin pairs who were concordant or discordant for inflammatory bowel disease underwent deep TCRalpha and TCRbeta repertoire profiling using unique molecular barcoding. Smoking habits were recorded for all twin pairs, and individuals were classified as current, former or never smokers.

The sequencing input was blood. The rearranged segments are TRBV7-2 and TRBJ2-5. The clonotype comes from a human donor with ulcerative colitis or Crohn's disease, or a healthy co-twin of an affected twin (not recorded which). The CDR3 sequence is CASSFGVEETQYF. Outside the CDR3, residues come from the reference TRBV7-2 and TRBJ2-5 proteins, so the full variable domain is: GAGVSQSPSNKVTEKGKDVELRCDPISGHTALYWYRQSLGQGLEFLIYFQGNSAPDKSGLPSDRFSAERTGGSVSTLTIQRTQQEDSAVYLCASSFGVEETQYFGPGTRLLVL.